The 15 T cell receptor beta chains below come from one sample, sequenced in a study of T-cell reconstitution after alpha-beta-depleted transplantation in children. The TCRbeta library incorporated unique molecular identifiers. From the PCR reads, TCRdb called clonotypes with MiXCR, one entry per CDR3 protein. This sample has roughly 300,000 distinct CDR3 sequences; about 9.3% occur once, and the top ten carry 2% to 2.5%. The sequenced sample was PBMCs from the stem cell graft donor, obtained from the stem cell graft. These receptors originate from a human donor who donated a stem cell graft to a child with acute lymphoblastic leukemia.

Here the CDR3 reads CASSLAVGYEQYF. The CDR3 bases are TGTGCCAGCAGCTTAGCGGTGGGGTATGAGCAGTACTTC. This chain links TRBV7-9 with TRBJ2-7; D is ambiguous. CDR1 and CDR2 from the germline V gene are SEHNR and FQNEAQ (reference sequence). This CDR3 comprises 13 residues. V was pared by 0 bases and J by 7 bases, with 10 bases between.

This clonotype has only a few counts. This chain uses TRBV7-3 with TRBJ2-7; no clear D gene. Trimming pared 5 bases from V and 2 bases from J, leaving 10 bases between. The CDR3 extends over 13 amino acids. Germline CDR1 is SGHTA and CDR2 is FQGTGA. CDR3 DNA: TGTGCCAGCAGCGTCGGGCCAACCTACGAGCAGTACTTC. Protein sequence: CASSVGPTYEQYF.

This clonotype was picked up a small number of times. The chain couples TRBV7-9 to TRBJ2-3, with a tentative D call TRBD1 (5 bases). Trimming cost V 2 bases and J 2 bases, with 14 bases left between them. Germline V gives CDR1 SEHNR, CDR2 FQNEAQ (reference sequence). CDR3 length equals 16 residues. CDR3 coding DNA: TGTGCCAGCAGCTTATTTTTGGGGCCTTCCACAGATACGCAGTATTTT. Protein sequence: CASSLFLGPSTDTQYF. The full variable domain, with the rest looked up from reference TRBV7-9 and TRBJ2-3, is DTGVSQNPRHKITKRGQNVTFRCDPISEHNRLYWYRQTLGQGPEFLTYFQNEAQLEKSRLLSDRFSAERPKGSFSTLEIQRTEQGDSAMYLCASSLFLGPSTDTQYFGPGTRLTVL.

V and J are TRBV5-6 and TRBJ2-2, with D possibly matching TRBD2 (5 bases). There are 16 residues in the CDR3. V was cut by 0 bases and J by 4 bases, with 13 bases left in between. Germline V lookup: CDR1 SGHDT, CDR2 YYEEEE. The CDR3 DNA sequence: TGTGCCAGCAGCTTGGCCCGGAGGATGAGCACCGGGGAGCTGTTTTTT. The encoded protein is CASSLARRMSTGELFF.

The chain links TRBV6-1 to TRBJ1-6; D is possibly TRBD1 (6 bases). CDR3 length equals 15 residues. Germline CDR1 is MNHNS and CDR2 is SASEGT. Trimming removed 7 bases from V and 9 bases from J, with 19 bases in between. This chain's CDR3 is CASTINRDPSSPLHF. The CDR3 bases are TGTGCCAGCACTATAAACAGGGACCCTAGTTCACCCCTCCACTTT.

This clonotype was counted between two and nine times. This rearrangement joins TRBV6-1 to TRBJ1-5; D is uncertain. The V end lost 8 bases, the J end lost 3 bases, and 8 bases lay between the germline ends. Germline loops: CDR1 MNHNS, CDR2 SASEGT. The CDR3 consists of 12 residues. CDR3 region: CASGTINQPQHF. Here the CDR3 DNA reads TGTGCCAGCGGAACCATCAATCAGCCCCAGCATTTT.

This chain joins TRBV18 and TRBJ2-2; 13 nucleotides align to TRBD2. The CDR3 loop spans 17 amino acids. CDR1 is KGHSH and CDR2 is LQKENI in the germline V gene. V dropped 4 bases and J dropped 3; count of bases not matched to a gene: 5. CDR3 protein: CASSLLAGGTDTGELFF. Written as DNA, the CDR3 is TGTGCCAGCTCACTACTAGCGGGAGGGACCGACACCGGGGAGCTGTTTTTT.

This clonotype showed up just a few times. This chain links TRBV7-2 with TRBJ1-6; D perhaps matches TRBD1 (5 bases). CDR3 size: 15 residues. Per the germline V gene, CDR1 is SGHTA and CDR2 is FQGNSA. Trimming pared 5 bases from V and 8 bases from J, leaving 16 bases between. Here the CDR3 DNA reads TGTGCCAGCAGCCCCGGGGGACGGCGGGATTCACCCCTCCACTTT. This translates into CASSPGGRRDSPLHF.

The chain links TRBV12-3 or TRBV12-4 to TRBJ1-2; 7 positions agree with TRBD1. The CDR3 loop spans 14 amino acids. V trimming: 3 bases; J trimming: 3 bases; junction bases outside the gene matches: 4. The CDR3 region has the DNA TGTGCCAGCAGTTTTGGGGACAGCTACTATGGCTACACCTTC. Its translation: CASSFGDSYYGYTF.

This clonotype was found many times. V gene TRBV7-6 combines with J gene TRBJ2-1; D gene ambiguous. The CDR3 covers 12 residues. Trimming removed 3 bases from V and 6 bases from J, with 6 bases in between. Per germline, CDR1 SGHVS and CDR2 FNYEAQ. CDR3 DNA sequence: TGTGCCAGCAGCTTTCCCCGCAATGAGCAGTTCTTC. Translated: CASSFPRNEQFF.

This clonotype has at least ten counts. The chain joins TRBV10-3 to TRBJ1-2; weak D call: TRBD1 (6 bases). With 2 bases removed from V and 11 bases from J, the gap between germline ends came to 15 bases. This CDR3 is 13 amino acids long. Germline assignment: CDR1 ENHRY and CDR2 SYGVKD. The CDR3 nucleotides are TGTGCCATCAGTGAGATACAAGGGGGAAGTTACACCTTC. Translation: CAISEIQGGSYTF.

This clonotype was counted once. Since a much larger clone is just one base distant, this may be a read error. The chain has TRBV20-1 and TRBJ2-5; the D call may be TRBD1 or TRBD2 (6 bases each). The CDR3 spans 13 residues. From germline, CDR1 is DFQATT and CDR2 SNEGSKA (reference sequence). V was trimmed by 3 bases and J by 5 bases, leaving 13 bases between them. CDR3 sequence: CSASRGGHETQYF. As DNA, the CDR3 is TGCAGTGCTAGCCGAGGGGGGCACGAGACCCAGTACTTC.

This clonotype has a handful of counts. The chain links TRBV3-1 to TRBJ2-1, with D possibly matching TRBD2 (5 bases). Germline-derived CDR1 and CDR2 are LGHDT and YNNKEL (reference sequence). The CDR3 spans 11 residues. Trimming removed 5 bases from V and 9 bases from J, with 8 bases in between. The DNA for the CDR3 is TGTGCCAGCAGCTTAGCGAGTGAGCAGTTCTTC. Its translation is CASSLASEQFF.

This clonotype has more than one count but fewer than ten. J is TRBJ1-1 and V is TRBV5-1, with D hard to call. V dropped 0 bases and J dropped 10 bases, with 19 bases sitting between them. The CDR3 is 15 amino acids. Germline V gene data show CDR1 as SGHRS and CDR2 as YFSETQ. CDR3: CASSLGTSLPSTAFF. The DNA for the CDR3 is TGCGCCAGCAGCTTGGGGACTTCCCTACCCTCGACAGCTTTCTTT.

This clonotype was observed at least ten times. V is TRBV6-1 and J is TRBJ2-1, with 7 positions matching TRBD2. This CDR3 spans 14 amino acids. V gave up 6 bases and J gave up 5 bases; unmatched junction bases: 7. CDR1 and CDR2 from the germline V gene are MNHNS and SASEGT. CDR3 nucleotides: TGTGCCAGCAGCACCGGGACTACCAACAATGAGCAGTTCTTC. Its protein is CASSTGTTNNEQFF.